The 17 T cell receptor beta chains reported below all come from one sample, sequenced in a study of blood T cells in healthy people across ages. The use of a sample-barcoded 5' primer and a J-beta primer mix characterized a second PCR of roughly 6 to 11 cycles. A single record per CDR3 protein comes from TCRdb applying MiXCR to the 5' RACE reads. The data show 780,000 or so distinct CDR3 sequences, roughly 56% seen once. Sequencing used blood. The origin of the receptors is a man in his forties in good health.

This clonotype was recorded only once. The chain uses TRBV12-3 or TRBV12-4 and TRBJ1-2; the D is unclear. The CDR3 length is 13 residues. Trimming cost V 7 bases and J 4 bases, with 13 bases left between them. CDR3 in amino acids: CASTSGVGYGYTF. The CDR3 region has the DNA TGTGCCAGCACGTCTGGGGTTGGCTATGGCTACACCTTC.

The rearrangement links TRBV11-2 to TRBJ2-3, with 10 bases that match TRBD2. This CDR3 region has 21 residues. The germline CDR1 and CDR2 sequences are SGHAT and FQNNGV. V lost 5 bases to trimming and J lost 5 bases; unmatched junction nucleotides: 25. The CDR3 protein is CASSALGLAGVTYQIKDTQYF. DNA of the CDR3: TGTGCCAGCAGCGCCCTAGGGCTAGCGGGAGTAACATATCAGATTAAAGATACGCAGTATTTT. The full variable domain, its missing parts supplied by reference TRBV11-2 and TRBJ2-3, is EAGVAQSPRYKIIEKRQSVAFWCNPISGHATLYWYQQILGQGPKLLIQFQNNGVVDDSQLPKDRFSAERLKGVDSTLKIQPAKLEDSAVYLCASSALGLAGVTYQIKDTQYFGPGTRLTVL.

This clonotype was counted many times. The chain links TRBV24-1 to TRBJ2-7; D perhaps matches TRBD1 (6 bases). V shed 9 bases and J shed 7 bases, with 12 bases lying between them. CDR1 and CDR2 (germline): KGHDR, SFDVKD. This CDR3 has 11 amino acids. The CDR3: CATSLGTEQYF. Written as DNA, the CDR3 is TGTGCCACCTCGTTGGGGACAGAGCAGTACTTC.

This chain joins TRBV12-3 or TRBV12-4 and TRBJ2-5, with TRBD2 as a possible D gene (5 bases). Trimming cost V 5 bases and J 5 bases, with 15 bases left between them. The CDR3 runs 14 residues. The CDR3 DNA reads TGTGCCAGCAGTCACTCGGACTTAGCCGAGACCCAGTACTTC. It specifies CASSHSDLAETQYF.

The chain employs TRBV29-1 and TRBJ2-7; 7 nucleotides match TRBD1. The V gene's germline CDR1 is SQVTM and CDR2 ANQGSEA. The CDR3 runs 13 residues. The V and J ends lost 4 bases and 5 bases, in that order; junction bases with no gene match: 8. The CDR3 DNA is TGCAGCGTTGTGTACAGGGGTTACAACGAGCAGTACTTC. This translates into CSVVYRGYNEQYF.

Only a few counts were recorded for this clonotype. The chain has TRBV12-3 or TRBV12-4 and TRBJ2-7; TRBD2 agrees at 8 bases. The CDR3 covers 15 residues. V gave up 4 bases and J gave up 7 bases; unmatched junction bases: 12. CDR3 in amino acids: CASSSPRTSGREQYF. CDR3 DNA: TGTGCCAGCAGTTCCCCGCGTACTAGCGGCAGGGAGCAGTACTTC.

This chain uses TRBV5-6 with TRBJ1-2; a weak D match, TRBD1 (5 bases). The germline CDR1 and CDR2 sequences are SGHDT and YYEEEE. With 0 bases removed from V and 6 bases from J, the gap between germline ends came to 12 bases. The CDR3 totals 14 residues. The CDR3 DNA is TGTGCCAGCAGCTTGGACAGGAGGCCCCATGGCTACACCTTC. Translating gives CASSLDRRPHGYTF.

This chain joins TRBV7-2 and TRBJ2-4; D remains ambiguous. V was trimmed by 0 bases and J by 7 bases, leaving 13 bases between them. Germline values: CDR1 SGHTA, CDR2 FQGNSA. The CDR3 has 15 residues. CDR3 coding DNA: TGTGCCAGCAGCTTAGCAGTTTCGACGAGCAACATTCAGTACTTC. Translated, it gives CASSLAVSTSNIQYF.

The rearrangement joins TRBV2 to TRBJ1-6; D not resolved. Trimming removed 5 bases at V and 9 bases at J, with 20 bases between. The germline V gene has CDR1 SNHLY and CDR2 FYNNEI. The CDR3 spans 16 residues. CDR3 amino acids: CASSPLGGRPVSPLHF. As DNA, the CDR3 is TGTGCCAGCAGTCCCCTTGGCGGGCGGCCTGTTTCACCCCTCCACTTT.

The J gene is TRBJ2-7, the V gene TRBV3-1; tentative D call: TRBD1 (5 bases). Deletions cut 0 bases from V and 0 bases from J, with 24 bases between. The germline V gene has CDR1 LGHDT and CDR2 YNNKEL (reference sequence). The CDR3 runs to 20 residues. This CDR3 reads CASSQDLKLGKKGYSYEQYF. The CDR3 region has the DNA TGTGCCAGCAGCCAAGATCTAAAATTGGGTAAGAAGGGGTACTCCTACGAGCAGTACTTC.

In DNA, the CDR3 is TGCGCCAGCAGCCGGACTAGCGGGGGGGATGAGCAGTTCTTC. Amino acid sequence: CASSRTSGGDEQFF. This chain joins TRBV5-1 and TRBJ2-1; 15 nucleotides agree with TRBD2. CDR3 length: 14 residues. The germline CDR1 and CDR2 sequences are SGHRS and YFSETQ. Trimming at V came to 4 bases and at J to 8 bases, leaving 1 base not matched to a gene. The full variable domain, rest sourced from reference TRBV5-1 and TRBJ2-1, is KAGVTQTPRYLIKTRGQQVTLSCSPISGHRSVSWYQQTPGQGLQFLFEYFSETQRNKGNFPGRFSGRQFSNSRSEMNVSTLELGDSALYLCASSRTSGGDEQFFGPGTRLTVL.

The rearrangement links TRBV4-3 to TRBJ2-7; D not certain. V lost 0 bases to trimming and J lost 6 bases, with 18 bases between them. This CDR3 has 16 residues. Germline CDR1 is LGHNA and CDR2 is YSLEER. The CDR3 coding sequence is TGCGCCAGCAGCCAAGAATGGGTCGCTGGGCCCCGCGAGCAGTACTTC. Protein product: CASSQEWVAGPREQYF.

The V and J genes are TRBV20-1 and TRBJ1-2; 8 positions match TRBD1. The CDR3 is 12 residues long. Unmatched junction bases numbered 7, after V lost 5 bases and J lost 8 bases. In germline, CDR1 is DFQATT, CDR2 SNEGSKA (reference sequence). CDR3 sequence: CSAEDRVGGYTF. The CDR3 region has the DNA TGCAGTGCTGAGGACAGGGTCGGAGGCTACACCTTC.

At least ten counts were recorded for this clonotype. The chain links TRBV4-2 to TRBJ2-1, with 10 bases identical to TRBD2. This CDR3 region has 15 residues. Trimming removed 4 bases from V and 5 bases from J; junction bases left unmatched: 5. Germline loops: CDR1 LGHNA, CDR2 YNFKEQ. The CDR3 reads CASSPWTSGHNEQFF. The CDR3 region has the DNA TGTGCCAGCAGCCCTTGGACTAGCGGTCACAATGAGCAGTTCTTC.

This clonotype showed up just a few times. This chain uses TRBV29-1 with TRBJ2-3, with D perhaps TRBD2 (5 bases). Germline-derived CDR1 and CDR2 are SQVTM and ANQGSEA. V shed 6 bases and J shed 6 bases, with 16 bases lying between them. The CDR3 contains 13 residues. Here the CDR3 DNA reads TGCAGCGTCCCGACCCGGCCGGGGGATACGCAGTATTTT. It translates to CSVPTRPGDTQYF.

The rearrangement uses TRBV4-1 and TRBJ2-4; no reliable D call. The germline V and J ends were trimmed by 1 base and 8 bases, with 12 bases remaining between them. The germline V gene has CDR1 MGHRA and CDR2 YSYEKL. The CDR3 has 14 residues. Here the CDR3 reads CASSQGPQADIQYF. The CDR3 DNA is TGCGCCAGCAGCCAAGGGCCTCAGGCAGACATTCAGTACTTC.

The J gene is TRBJ2-1, the V gene TRBV29-1, with TRBD2 matching 12 bases. The V segment lost 1 base and the J segment 10 bases; nucleotides outside the gene matches: 5. CDR3 length: 14 amino acids. CDR1 and CDR2 (germline): SQVTM, ANQGSEA. CDR3 coding DNA: TGCAGCGTTGAAGTGGGACTAGCGGGTGCCGAGCAGTTCTTC. As protein: CSVEVGLAGAEQFF.